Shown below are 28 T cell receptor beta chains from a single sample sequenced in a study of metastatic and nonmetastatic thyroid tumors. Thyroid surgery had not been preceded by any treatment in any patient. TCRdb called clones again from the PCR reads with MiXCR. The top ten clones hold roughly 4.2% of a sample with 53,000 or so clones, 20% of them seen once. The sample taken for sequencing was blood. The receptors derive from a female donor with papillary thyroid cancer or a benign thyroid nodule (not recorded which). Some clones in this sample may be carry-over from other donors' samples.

CDR3 protein: CASSLTGQDSPLHF. The CDR3 DNA reads as TGCGCCAGCAGCTTGACAGGGCAGGATTCACCCCTCCACTTT. The chain links TRBV5-1 to TRBJ1-6, with a weak D call TRBD1 (6 bases). CDR1 is SGHRS and CDR2 is YFSETQ in the germline V gene. The CDR3 covers 14 residues. The V end lost 1 base, the J end lost 8 bases, and 10 bases lay between the germline ends.

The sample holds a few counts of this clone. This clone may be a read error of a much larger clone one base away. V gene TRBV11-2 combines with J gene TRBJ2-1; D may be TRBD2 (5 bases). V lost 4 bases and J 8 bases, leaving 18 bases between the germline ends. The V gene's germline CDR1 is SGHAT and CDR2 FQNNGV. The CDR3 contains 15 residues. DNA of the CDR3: TGTGCCAGCAGCTCCTACCCACCTAGCTCCGATGAGCAGTTCTTC. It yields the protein CASSSYPPSSDEQFF.

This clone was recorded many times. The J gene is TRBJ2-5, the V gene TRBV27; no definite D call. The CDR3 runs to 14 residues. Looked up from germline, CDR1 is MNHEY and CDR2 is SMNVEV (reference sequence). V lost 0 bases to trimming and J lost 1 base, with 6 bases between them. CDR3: CASSLSWGQETQYF. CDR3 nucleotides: TGTGCCAGCAGTTTATCATGGGGCCAAGAGACCCAGTACTTC.

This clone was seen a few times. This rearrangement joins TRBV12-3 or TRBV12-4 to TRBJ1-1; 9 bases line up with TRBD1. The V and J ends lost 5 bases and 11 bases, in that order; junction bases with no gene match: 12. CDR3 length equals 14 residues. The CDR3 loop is CASSLGQGFTYAFF. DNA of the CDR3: TGTGCCAGCAGTCTCGGACAGGGGTTCACTTATGCTTTCTTT.

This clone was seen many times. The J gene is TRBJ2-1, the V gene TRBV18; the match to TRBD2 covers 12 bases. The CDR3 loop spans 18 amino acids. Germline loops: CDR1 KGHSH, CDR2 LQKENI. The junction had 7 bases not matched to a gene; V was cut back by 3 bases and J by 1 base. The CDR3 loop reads CASSPIPTSGSSYNEQFF. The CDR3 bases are TGTGCCAGCTCACCGATACCGACTAGCGGGAGTTCCTACAATGAGCAGTTCTTC.

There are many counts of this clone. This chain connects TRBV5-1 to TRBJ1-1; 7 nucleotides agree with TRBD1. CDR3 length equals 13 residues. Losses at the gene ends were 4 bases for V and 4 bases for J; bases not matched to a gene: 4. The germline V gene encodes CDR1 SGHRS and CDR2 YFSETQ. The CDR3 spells CASSPGTATEAFF. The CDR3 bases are TGCGCCAGCAGCCCTGGGACAGCCACTGAAGCTTTCTTT. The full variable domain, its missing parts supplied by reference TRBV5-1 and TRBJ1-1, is KAGVTQTPRYLIKTRGQQVTLSCSPISGHRSVSWYQQTPGQGLQFLFEYFSETQRNKGNFPGRFSGRQFSNSRSEMNVSTLELGDSALYLCASSPGTATEAFFGQGTRLTVV.

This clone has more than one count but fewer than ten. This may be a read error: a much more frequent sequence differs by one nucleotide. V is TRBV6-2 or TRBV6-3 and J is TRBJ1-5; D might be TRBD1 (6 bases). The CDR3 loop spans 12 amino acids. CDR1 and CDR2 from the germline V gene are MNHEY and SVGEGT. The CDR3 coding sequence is TGTGCCAGCAGTTGGACAGATCAGCACCAGCATTTT. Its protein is CASSWTDQHQHF.

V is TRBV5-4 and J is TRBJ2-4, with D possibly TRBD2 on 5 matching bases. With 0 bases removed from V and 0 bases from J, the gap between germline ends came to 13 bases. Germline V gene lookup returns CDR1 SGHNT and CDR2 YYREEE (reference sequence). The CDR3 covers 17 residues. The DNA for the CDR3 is TGTGCCAGCAGCTTGGCCACGGGGATTTTAGCCAAAAACATTCAGTACTTC. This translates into CASSLATGILAKNIQYF.

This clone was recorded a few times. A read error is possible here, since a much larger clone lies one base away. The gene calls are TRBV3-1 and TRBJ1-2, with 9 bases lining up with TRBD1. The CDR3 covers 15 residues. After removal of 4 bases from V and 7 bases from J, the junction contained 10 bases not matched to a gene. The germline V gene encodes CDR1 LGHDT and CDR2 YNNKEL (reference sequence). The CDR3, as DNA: TGTGCCAGCAGCCGACCCGGGACAGGGTTTATTGGCTACACCTTC. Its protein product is CASSRPGTGFIGYTF.

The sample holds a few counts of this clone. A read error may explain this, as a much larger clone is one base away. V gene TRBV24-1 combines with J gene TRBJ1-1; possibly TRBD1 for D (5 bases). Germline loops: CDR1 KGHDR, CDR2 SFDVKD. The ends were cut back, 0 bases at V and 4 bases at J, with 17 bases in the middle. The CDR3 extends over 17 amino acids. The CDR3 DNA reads TGTGCCACCAGTGATTTGAGCCAGGGATTCGTGAGCACTGAAGCTTTCTTT. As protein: CATSDLSQGFVSTEAFF.

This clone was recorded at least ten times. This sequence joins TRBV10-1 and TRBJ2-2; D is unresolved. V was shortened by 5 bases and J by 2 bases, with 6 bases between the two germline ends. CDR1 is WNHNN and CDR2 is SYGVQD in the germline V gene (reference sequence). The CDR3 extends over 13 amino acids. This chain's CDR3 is CASSSSNTGELFF. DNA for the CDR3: TGCGCCAGCAGTTCTTCTAACACCGGGGAGCTGTTTTTT.

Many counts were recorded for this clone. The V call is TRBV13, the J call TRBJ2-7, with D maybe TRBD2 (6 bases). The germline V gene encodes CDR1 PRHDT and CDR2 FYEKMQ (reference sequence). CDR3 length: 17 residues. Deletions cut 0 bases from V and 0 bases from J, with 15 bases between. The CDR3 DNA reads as TGTGCCAGCAGCTTAGGGGCCGGCGGGACTTACTCCTACGAGCAGTACTTC. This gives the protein CASSLGAGGTYSYEQYF.

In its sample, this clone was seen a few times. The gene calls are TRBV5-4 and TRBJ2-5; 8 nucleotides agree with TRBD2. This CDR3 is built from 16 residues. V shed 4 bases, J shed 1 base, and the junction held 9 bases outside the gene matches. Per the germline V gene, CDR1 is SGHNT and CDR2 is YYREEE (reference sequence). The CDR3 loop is CASSPGSSGLQETQYF. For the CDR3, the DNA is TGTGCCAGCAGCCCGGGGTCTAGCGGGCTCCAAGAGACCCAGTACTTC.

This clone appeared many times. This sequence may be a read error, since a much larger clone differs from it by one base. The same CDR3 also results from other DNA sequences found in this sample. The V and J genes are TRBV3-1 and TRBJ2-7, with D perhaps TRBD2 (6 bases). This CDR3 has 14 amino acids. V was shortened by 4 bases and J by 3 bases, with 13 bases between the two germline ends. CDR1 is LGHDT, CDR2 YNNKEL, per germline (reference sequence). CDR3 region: CASSRVIGSYEQYF. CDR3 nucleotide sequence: TGTGCCAGCAGCCGTGTTATCGGGAGCTACGAGCAGTACTTC.

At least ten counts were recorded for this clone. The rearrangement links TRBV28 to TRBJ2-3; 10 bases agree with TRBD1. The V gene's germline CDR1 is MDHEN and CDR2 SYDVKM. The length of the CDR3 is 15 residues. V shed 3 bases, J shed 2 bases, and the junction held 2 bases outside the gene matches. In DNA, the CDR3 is TGTGCCAGCAGTTTCGGGACAGGGGACACAGATACGCAGTATTTT. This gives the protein CASSFGTGDTDTQYF.

CDR3 amino acids: CASSLSQGSQNSPLHF. The DNA of the CDR3 is TGTGCCAGCAGCTTATCTCAGGGATCTCAAAATTCACCCCTCCACTTT. This rearrangement joins TRBV7-6 to TRBJ1-6, with a tentative D call TRBD1 (5 bases). From germline, CDR1 is SGHVS and CDR2 FNYEAQ. This CDR3 region has 16 residues. The V end was cut by 2 bases, the J end by 7 bases, with 15 bases between.

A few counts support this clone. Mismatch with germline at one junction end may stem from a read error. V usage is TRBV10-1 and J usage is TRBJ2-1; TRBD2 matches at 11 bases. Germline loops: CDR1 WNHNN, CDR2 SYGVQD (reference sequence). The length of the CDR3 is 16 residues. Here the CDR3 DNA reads TGCTCCAGCAGTGAACCTAGCGGGAGGTCCTACAATGAGCAGTTCTTC. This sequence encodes CSSSEPSGRSYNEQFF.

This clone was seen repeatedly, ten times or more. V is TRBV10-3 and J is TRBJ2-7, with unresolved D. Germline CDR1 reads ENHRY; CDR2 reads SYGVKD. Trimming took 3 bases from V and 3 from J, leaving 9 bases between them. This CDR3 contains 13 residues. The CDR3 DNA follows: TGTGCCATCAGTGATGCTGGGAACTACGAGCAGTACTTC. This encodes CAISDAGNYEQYF.

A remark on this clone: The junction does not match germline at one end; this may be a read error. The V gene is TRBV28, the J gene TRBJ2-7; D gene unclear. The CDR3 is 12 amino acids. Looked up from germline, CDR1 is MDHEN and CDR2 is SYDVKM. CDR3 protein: CSSSSCFYEQYF. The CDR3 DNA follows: TGTTCCAGCAGTTCGTGTTTTTACGAGCAGTACTTC.

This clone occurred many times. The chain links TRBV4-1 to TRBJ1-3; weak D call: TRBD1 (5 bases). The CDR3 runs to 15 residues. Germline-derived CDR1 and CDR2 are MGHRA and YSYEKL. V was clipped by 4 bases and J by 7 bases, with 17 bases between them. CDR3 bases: TGCGCCAGCAGCCGAGCCGGGACGGCGGAGAACACCATATATTTT. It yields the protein CASSRAGTAENTIYF.

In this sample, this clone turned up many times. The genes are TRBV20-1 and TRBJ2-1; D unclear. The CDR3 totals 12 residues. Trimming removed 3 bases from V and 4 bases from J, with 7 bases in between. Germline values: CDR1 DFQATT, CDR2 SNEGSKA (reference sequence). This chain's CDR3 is CSARTRYNEQFF. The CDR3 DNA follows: TGCAGTGCTAGGACACGTTACAATGAGCAGTTCTTC.

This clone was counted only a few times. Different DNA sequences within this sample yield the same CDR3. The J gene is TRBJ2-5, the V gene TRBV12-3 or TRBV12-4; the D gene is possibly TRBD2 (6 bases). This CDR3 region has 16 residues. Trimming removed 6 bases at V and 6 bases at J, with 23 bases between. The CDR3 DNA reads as TGTGCCAGCAGGGGGGGTGGGGACCAACGGGGCAAGACCCAGTACTTC. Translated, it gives CASRGGGDQRGKTQYF.

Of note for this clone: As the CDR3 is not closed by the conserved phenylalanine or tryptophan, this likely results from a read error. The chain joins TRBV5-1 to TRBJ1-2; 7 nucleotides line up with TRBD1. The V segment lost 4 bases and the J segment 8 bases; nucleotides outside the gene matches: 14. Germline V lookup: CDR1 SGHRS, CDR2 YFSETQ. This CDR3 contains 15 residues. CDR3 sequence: CASSRAADRESGYTV. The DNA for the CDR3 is TGCGCCAGCAGCCGGGCCGCCGACAGGGAATCCGGCTACACCGTC.

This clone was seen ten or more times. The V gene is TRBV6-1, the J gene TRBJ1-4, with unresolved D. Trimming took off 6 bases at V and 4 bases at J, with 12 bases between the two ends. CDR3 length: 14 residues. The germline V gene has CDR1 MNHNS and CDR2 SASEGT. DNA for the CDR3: TGTGCCAGCAGAAGGACCGTCATTAATGAAAAACTGTTTTTT. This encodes CASRRTVINEKLFF.

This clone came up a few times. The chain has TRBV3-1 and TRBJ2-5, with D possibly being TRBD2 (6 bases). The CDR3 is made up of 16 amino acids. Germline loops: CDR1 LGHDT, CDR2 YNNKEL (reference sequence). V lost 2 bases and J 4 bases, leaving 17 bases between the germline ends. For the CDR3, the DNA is TGTGCCAGCAGCCAATGGGTCGACCCGGGAGCAGAGACCCAGTACTTC. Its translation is CASSQWVDPGAETQYF.

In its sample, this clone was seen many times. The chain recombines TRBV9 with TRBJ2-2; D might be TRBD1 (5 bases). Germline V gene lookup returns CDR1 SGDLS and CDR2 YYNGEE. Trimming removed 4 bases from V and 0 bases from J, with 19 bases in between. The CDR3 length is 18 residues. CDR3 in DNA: TGTGCCAGCAGCTCCGAAGAAAGCGACAGATCGAACACCGGGGAGCTGTTTTTT. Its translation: CASSSEESDRSNTGELFF.

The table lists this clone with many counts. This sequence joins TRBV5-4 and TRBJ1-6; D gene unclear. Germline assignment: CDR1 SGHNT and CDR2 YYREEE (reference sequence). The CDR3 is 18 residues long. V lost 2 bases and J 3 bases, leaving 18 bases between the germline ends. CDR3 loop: CASSFIILERNYNSPLHF. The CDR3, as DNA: TGTGCCAGCAGCTTTATTATTCTGGAACGCAACTATAATTCACCCCTCCACTTT.

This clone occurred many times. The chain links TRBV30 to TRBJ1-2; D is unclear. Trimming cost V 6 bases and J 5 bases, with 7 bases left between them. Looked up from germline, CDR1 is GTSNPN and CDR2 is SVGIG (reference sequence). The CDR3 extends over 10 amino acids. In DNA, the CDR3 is TGTGCCTGTCAAGGATATGGCTACACCTTC. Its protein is CACQGYGYTF.